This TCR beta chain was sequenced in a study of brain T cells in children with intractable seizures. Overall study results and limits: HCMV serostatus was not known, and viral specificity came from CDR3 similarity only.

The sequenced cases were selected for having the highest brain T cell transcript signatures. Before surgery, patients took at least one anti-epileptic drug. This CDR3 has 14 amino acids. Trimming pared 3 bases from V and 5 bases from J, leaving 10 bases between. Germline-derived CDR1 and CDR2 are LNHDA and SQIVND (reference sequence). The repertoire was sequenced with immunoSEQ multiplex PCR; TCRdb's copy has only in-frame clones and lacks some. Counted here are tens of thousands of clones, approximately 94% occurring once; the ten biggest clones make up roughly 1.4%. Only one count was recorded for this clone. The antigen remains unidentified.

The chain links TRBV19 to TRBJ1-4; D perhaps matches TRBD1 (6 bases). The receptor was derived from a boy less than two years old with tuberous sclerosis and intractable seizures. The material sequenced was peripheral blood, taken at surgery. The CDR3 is CASSIGQLNEKLFF. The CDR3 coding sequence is TGTGCCAGTAGTATCGGACAGCTCAATGAAAAACTGTTTTTT.